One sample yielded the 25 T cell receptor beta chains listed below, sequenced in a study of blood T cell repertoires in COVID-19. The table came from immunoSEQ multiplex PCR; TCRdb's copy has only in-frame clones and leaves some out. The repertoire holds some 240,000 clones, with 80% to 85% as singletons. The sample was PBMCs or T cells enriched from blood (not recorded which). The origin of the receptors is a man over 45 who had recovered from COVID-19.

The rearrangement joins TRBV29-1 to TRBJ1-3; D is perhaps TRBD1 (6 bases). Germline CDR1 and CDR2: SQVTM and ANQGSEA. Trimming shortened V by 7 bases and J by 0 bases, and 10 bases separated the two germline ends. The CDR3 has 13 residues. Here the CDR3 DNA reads TGCAGCGGGGCGACAGGCTCTGGAAACACCATATATTTT. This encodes CSGATGSGNTIYF.

CDR3 loop: CASSSRASNEAFF. The DNA for the CDR3 is TGTGCCAGCAGTTCCAGGGCGAGTAATGAAGCTTTCTTT. The J gene is TRBJ1-1, the V gene TRBV12-3 or TRBV12-4; weak D call: TRBD1 (5 bases). This CDR3 comprises 13 residues. Trimming shortened V by 4 bases and J by 7 bases, and 13 bases separated the two germline ends.

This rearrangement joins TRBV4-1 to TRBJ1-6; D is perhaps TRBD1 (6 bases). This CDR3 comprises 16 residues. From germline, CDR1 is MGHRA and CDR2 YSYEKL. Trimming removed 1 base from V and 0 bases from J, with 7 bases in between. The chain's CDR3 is CASSQVRGSYNSPLHF. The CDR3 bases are TGCGCCAGCAGCCAAGTCAGGGGCTCCTATAATTCACCCCTCCACTTT.

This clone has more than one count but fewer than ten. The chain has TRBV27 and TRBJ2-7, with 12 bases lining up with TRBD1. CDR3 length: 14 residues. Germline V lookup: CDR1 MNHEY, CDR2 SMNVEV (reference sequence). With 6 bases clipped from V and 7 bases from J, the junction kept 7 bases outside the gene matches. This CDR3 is CASSYRDRGLEQYF. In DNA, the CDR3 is TGTGCCAGCAGCTACCGGGACAGGGGGCTAGAGCAGTACTTC.

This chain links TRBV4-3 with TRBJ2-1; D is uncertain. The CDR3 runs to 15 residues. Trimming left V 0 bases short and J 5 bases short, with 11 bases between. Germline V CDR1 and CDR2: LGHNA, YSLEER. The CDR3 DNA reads TGCGCCAGCAGCCAAGAGTCTATCCAGGACAATGAGCAGTTCTTC. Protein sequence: CASSQESIQDNEQFF.

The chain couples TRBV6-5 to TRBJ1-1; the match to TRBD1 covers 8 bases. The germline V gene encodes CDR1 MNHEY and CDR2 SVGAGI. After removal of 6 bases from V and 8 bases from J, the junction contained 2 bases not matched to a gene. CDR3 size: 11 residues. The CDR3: CASSDRGEAFF. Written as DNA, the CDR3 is TGTGCCAGCAGCGACAGGGGAGAAGCTTTCTTT.

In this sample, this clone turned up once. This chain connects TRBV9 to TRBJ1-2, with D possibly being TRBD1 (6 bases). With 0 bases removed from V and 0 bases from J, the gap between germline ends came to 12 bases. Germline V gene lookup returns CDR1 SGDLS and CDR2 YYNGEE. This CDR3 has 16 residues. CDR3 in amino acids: CASSVGGGQANYGYTF. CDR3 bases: TGTGCCAGCAGCGTAGGAGGGGGTCAAGCTAACTATGGCTACACCTTC.

In DNA, the CDR3 is TGTGCCAGCAGGCGACTAGCGGGGAGTGAGACCCAGTACTTC. This translates into CASRRLAGSETQYF. The V and J genes are TRBV6-6 and TRBJ2-5, with 11 nucleotides matching TRBD2. The CDR3 spans 14 residues. Germline trimming cut 6 bases from V and 5 bases from J; bases unmatched to any gene: 5. CDR1 and CDR2 (germline): MNHNY, SVGAGI (reference sequence).

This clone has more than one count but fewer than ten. In DNA form, the CDR3 reads TGTGCCAGCGCGAAGGTCCAGGGCGTTAATTCACCCCTCCACTTT. Protein: CASAKVQGVNSPLHF. The J gene is TRBJ1-6, the V gene TRBV6-5, with D possibly being TRBD1 (5 bases). Trimming removed 8 bases from V and 6 bases from J, with 17 bases in between. Germline loops: CDR1 MNHEY, CDR2 SVGAGI. The CDR3 has 15 amino acids.

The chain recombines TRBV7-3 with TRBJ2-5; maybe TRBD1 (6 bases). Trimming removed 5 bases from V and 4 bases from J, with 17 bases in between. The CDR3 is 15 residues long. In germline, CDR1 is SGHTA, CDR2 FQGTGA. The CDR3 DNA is TGTGCCAGCAGCCGCGTCAGGGGAAACGGAGAGACCCAGTACTTC. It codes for CASSRVRGNGETQYF.

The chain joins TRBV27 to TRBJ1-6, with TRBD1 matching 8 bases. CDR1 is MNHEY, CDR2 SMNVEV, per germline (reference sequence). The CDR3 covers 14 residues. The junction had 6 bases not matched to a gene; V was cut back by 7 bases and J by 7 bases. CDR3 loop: CASNPGTGNSPLHF. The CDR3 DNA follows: TGTGCCAGCAACCCAGGGACAGGAAATTCACCCCTCCACTTT.

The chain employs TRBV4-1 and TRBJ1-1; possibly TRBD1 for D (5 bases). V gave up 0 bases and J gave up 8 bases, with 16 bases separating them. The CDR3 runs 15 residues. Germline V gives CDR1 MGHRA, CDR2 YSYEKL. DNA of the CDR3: TGCGCCAGCAGCCAAGATAGGGCAGGTCACAGGGAAGCTTTCTTT. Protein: CASSQDRAGHREAFF.

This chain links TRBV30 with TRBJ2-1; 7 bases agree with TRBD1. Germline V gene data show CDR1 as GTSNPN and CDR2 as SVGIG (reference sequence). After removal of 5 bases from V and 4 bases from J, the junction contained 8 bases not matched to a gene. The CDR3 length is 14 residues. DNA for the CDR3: TGTGCCTGGGAACCGGGACAGCTTTACAATGAGCAGTTCTTC. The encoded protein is CAWEPGQLYNEQFF.

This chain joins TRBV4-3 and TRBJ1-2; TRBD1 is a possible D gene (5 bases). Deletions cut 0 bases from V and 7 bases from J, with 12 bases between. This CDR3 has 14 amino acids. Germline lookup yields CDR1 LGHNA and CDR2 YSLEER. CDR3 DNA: TGCGCCAGCAGCCAAGATCCCCAGGGATCTGGCTACACCTTC. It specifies CASSQDPQGSGYTF.

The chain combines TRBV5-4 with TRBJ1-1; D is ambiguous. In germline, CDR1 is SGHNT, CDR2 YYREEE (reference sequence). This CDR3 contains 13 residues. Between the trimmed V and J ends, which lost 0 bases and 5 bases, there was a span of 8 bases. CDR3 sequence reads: CASSLVGETEAFF. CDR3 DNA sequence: TGTGCCAGCAGCTTGGTGGGAGAAACTGAAGCTTTCTTT.

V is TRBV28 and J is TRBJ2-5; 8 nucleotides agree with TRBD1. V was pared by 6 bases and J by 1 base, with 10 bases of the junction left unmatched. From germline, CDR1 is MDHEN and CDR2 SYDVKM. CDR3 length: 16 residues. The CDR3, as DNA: TGTGCCAGCAGCTTCCCTTGGACAGGGTCCCAAGAGACCCAGTACTTC. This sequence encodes CASSFPWTGSQETQYF.

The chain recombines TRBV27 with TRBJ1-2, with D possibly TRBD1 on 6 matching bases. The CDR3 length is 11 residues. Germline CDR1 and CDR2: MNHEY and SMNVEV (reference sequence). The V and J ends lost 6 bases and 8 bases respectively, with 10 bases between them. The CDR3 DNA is TGTGCCAGCAGAAACAGGGACGGCTACACCTTC. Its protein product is CASRNRDGYTF.

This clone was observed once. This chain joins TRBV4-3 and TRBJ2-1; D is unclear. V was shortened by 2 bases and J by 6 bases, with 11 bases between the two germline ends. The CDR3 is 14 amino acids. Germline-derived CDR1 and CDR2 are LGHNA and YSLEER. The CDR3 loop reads CASSQLTGVNEQFF. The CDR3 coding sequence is TGCGCCAGCAGCCAACTTACGGGTGTCAATGAGCAGTTCTTC.

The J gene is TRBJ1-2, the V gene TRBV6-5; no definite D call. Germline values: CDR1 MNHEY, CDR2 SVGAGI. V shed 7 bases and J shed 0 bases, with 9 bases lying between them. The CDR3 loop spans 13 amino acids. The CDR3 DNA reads TGTGCCAGCAAGAGGGAAACTAACTATGGCTACACCTTC. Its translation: CASKRETNYGYTF.

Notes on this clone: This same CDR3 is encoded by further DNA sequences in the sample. In DNA form, the CDR3 reads TGTGCCAGCAGCCAGGACAGCAGCAATCAGCCCCAGCATTTT. This gives the protein CASSQDSSNQPQHF. The chain is built from TRBV7-2 and TRBJ1-5, with D possibly being TRBD1 (6 bases). Germline CDR1 reads SGHTA; CDR2 reads FQGNSA. The V gene lost 5 bases and the J gene lost 1 base, with 9 bases spanning the gap. The CDR3 contains 14 residues.

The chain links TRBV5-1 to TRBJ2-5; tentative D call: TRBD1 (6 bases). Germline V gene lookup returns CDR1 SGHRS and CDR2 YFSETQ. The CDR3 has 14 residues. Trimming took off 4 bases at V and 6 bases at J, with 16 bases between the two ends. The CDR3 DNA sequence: TGCGCCAGCAGCGTTGTGGCAGGGACAAAGACCCAGTACTTC. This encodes CASSVVAGTKTQYF.

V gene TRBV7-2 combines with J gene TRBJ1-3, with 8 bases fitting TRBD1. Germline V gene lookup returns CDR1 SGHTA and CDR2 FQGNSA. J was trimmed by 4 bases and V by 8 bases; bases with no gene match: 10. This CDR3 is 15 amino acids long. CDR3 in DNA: TGTGCCAGCCGACTCCAGGGGGCGTACGGAAACACCATATATTTT. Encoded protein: CASRLQGAYGNTIYF.

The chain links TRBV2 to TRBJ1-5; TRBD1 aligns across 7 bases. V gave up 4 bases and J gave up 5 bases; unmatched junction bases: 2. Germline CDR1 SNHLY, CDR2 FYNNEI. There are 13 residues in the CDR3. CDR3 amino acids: CASSGDSDQPQHF. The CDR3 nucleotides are TGTGCCAGCAGTGGGGACAGCGATCAGCCCCAGCATTTT.

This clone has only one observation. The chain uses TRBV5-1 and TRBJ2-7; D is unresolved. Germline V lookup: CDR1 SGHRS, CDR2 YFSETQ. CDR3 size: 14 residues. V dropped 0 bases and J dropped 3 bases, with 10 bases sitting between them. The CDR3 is CASSLDVTRYEQYF. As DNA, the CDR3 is TGCGCCAGCAGCTTGGACGTCACTCGCTACGAGCAGTACTTC.

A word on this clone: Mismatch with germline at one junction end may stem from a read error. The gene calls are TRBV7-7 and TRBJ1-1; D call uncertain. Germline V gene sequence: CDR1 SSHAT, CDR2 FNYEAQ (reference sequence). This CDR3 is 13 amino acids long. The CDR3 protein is CASSSGVNTEAFF. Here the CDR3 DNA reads TGTGCTAGCAGCTCCGGGGTTAACACTGAAGCTTTCTTT.